The 8 T cell receptor beta chains below come from one sample, sequenced in a study of T cells in Graves' hyperthyroidism and ophthalmopathy. Regions amplified from RNA transcripts were the TCR beta CDR3 regions. The HTBI primer set served for first-round RT-PCR of the TCR CDR3. A single record per CDR3 protein comes from TCRdb applying MiXCR to the multiplex PCR reads. The table records about 400,000 distinct CDR3 sequences, about 15% of them present only once. The sequenced sample was blood. Receptors were obtained from a woman under 30 with Graves' hyperthyroidism.

This clonotype occurred many times. The chain uses TRBV6-1 and TRBJ2-2; TRBD1 matches at 8 bases. The germline gives CDR1 MNHNS, CDR2 SASEGT. The ends lost 6 bases at V and 3 bases at J; junction bases unmatched: 9. CDR3 length: 16 residues. Here the CDR3 reads CASSARQGLYTGELFF. Here the CDR3 DNA reads TGTGCCAGCAGCGCCCGACAGGGGTTGTACACCGGGGAGCTGTTTTTT.

This clonotype was observed many times. The chain combines TRBV6-1 with TRBJ2-7; weak D call: TRBD2 (5 bases). Trimming stripped 11 bases from V and 2 bases from J, with 16 bases between. Germline values: CDR1 MNHNS, CDR2 SASEGT. The CDR3 spans 13 residues. The CDR3: CASLRSGTYEQYF. In nucleotides, the CDR3 is TGTGCCTCCCTTAGGTCGGGGACCTACGAGCAGTACTTC.

This clonotype was recorded only once. The chain combines TRBV2 with TRBJ1-5, with TRBD1 matching over 7 bases. The germline V gene encodes CDR1 SNHLY and CDR2 FYNNEI. The length of the CDR3 is 15 residues. V lost 6 bases to trimming and J lost 3 bases; unmatched junction nucleotides: 8. The CDR3 spells CASSPGTAHNQPQHF. The CDR3 coding sequence is TGTGCCAGCAGCCCGGGGACAGCCCACAATCAGCCCCAGCATTTT.

This clonotype occurred many times. The rearrangement uses TRBV2 and TRBJ1-4, with 8 bases identical to TRBD1. V lost 6 bases, J lost 8 bases, and 5 bases stayed unmatched. CDR3 length: 13 residues. The germline CDR1 and CDR2 sequences are SNHLY and FYNNEI. The CDR3 region has the DNA TGTGCCAGCAGCCGGACAGGGTGGGAAAAACTGTTTTTT. Protein sequence: CASSRTGWEKLFF.

The rearrangement links TRBV19 to TRBJ2-3; 10 bases fit TRBD2. There are 15 residues in the CDR3. Germline V gene lookup returns CDR1 LNHDA and CDR2 SQIVND (reference sequence). V shed 5 bases, J shed 5 bases, and the junction held 7 bases outside the gene matches. The CDR3 bases are TGTGCCAGTAGTTGGCCTAGCGGGAGTGGAGATACGCAGTATTTT. It encodes CASSWPSGSGDTQYF.

Ten or more counts support this clonotype. The chain links TRBV5-1 to TRBJ1-1; D gene uncertain. Trimming pared 0 bases from V and 1 base from J, leaving 7 bases between. The germline V gene has CDR1 SGHRS and CDR2 YFSETQ. The CDR3 runs 14 residues. The chain's CDR3 is CASSLVAENTEAFF. The CDR3 nucleotides read TGCGCCAGCAGCTTGGTAGCGGAGAACACTGAAGCTTTCTTT.

V usage is TRBV19 and J usage is TRBJ2-5, with 9 bases fitting TRBD1. V trimming: 7 bases; J trimming: 5 bases; junction bases outside the gene matches: 8. Germline CDR1 LNHDA, CDR2 SQIVND (reference sequence). CDR3 length: 14 amino acids. In nucleotides, the CDR3 is TGTGCCAGTATATCGACAGGGGGGGAGGAGACCCAGTACTTC. Protein: CASISTGGEETQYF.

This clonotype has just a few counts. The genes are TRBV9 and TRBJ1-4; D is undetermined. The germline V gene encodes CDR1 SGDLS and CDR2 YYNGEE. This CDR3 has 13 amino acids. The ends were cut back, 0 bases at V and 4 bases at J, with 4 bases in the middle. The chain's CDR3 is CASSVGGNEKLFF. In DNA form, the CDR3 reads TGTGCCAGCAGCGTAGGGGGTAATGAAAAACTGTTTTTT. Full variable domain (rest looked up from reference TRBV9 and TRBJ1-4): DSGVTQTPKHLITATGQRVTLRCSPRSGDLSVYWYQQSLDQGLQFLIQYYNGEERAKGNILERFSAQQFPDLHSELNLSSLELGDSALYFCASSVGGNEKLFFGSGTQLSVL.